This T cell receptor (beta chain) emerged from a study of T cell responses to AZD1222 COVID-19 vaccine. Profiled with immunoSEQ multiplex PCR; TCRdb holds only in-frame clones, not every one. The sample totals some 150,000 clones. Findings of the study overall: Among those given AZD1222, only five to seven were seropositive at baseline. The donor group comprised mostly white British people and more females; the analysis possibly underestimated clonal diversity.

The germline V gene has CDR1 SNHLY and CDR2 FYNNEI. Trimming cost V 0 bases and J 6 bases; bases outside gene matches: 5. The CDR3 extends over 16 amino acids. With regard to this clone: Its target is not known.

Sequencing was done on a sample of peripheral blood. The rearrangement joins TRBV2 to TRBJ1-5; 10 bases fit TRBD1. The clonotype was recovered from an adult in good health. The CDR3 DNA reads TGTGCCAGCAGTGAAGCTAGGACAGGGGGGGGTCAGCCCCAGCATTTT. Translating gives CASSEARTGGGQPQHF.